This TCR beta chain was captured in a study of cytomegalovirus exposure and HLA in healthy donors. The length of the CDR3 is 14 residues. V lost 6 bases, J lost 6 bases, and 11 bases stayed unmatched. CDR1 is MDHEN and CDR2 is SYDVKM in the germline V gene. With 60 Vbeta and 13 Jbeta primers, the PCR was carried out. Assay used: immunoSEQ multiplex PCR; TCRdb lists only in-frame clones, some missing. The sample lists over 150,000 clones; about 80% were seen once. The genes are TRBV28 and TRBJ2-7, with 7 bases matching TRBD2. The TCR was taken from a woman aged 25 to 39 in good health and CMV-seronegative. The sequencing sample was made of PBMCs. The CDR3, as DNA: TGTGCCAGCAGATCGGGACTATTATTCCGCGAGCAGTACTTC. It codes for CASRSGLLFREQYF.